Below, 13 T cell receptor beta chains from the same sample are listed, as sequenced in a study of T cells in Graves' hyperthyroidism and ophthalmopathy. The CDR3 regions of TCR beta were amplified from RNA transcripts. First-round RT-PCR of the TCR CDR3 relied on the HTBI primer set. TCRdb redid the calling of the multiplex PCR reads with MiXCR, one entry per CDR3 protein. Among around 300,000 distinct CDR3 sequences listed, around 20% were seen once. What was sequenced was blood. Source of these receptors: a man aged 50 or older with Graves' ophthalmopathy.

A remark on this clonotype: This sequence may be a read error, since a much larger clone differs from it by one base. This rearrangement joins TRBV20-1 to TRBJ2-7; D ambiguous. The V gene lost 5 bases and the J gene lost 1 base, with 12 bases spanning the gap. Germline loops: CDR1 DFQATT, CDR2 SNEGSKA (reference sequence). The CDR3 is 13 residues long. For the CDR3, the DNA is TGCAGTGCTGGTTCTACAGCTTCCTACGAGCAGTACTTC. Residues: CSAGSTASYEQYF.

This clonotype was counted a few times. The chain joins TRBV27 to TRBJ1-6; 8 nucleotides agree with TRBD1. CDR3 length: 16 amino acids. Losses at the gene ends were 4 bases for V and 2 bases for J; bases not matched to a gene: 4. CDR1 and CDR2 (germline): MNHEY, SMNVEV (reference sequence). The CDR3 sequence: CASSYTGGPYNSPLHF. The CDR3 DNA follows: TGTGCCAGCAGTTACACAGGGGGACCCTATAATTCACCCCTCCACTTT.

The chain carries TRBV6-5 and TRBJ1-2, with D possibly being TRBD1 (6 bases). Trimming left V 1 base short and J 3 bases short, with 12 bases between. Germline CDR1 and CDR2: MNHEY and SVGAGI. This CDR3 region has 15 residues. The CDR3 bases are TGTGCCAGCAGTTACTTGGACAGTGCTTACTATGGCTACACCTTC. Amino acids: CASSYLDSAYYGYTF.

There are a few counts of this clonotype. The V call is TRBV7-6, the J call TRBJ1-5; D gene ambiguous. The CDR3 consists of 15 residues. Germline CDR1 reads SGHVS; CDR2 reads FNYEAQ. The V gene lost 1 base and the J gene lost 6 bases, with 13 bases spanning the gap. The DNA for the CDR3 is TGTGCCAGCAGCTTAGAGGGTTTCAAGCCTCAGCCCCAGCATTTT. Its translation: CASSLEGFKPQPQHF.

As concerns this clonotype: A much bigger clone sits one base away, suggesting this may be a read error. This sequence joins TRBV28 and TRBJ2-7, with D tentatively TRBD2 (6 bases). The length of the CDR3 is 13 residues. Germline loops: CDR1 MDHEN, CDR2 SYDVKM. CDR3 sequence (DNA): TGTCCCAGCGGGTTGGGTTCCAAAGGCGAGCAGTACTTC. Translating it yields CPSGLGSKGEQYF.

There are many counts of this clonotype. This chain joins TRBV27 and TRBJ2-4, with D unresolved. CDR1 and CDR2 (germline): MNHEY, SMNVEV (reference sequence). The CDR3 has 16 residues. V lost 5 bases and J 6 bases, leaving 20 bases between the germline ends. The CDR3 nucleotides read TGTGCCAGCAGTATCCTTTCCTTAGGCCGGCCAAACATTCAGTACTTC. Translated, it gives CASSILSLGRPNIQYF.

The rearrangement joins TRBV27 to TRBJ2-7; TRBD2 matches at 7 bases. This CDR3 spans 14 amino acids. Germline V gives CDR1 MNHEY, CDR2 SMNVEV (reference sequence). Trimming removed 6 bases from V and 3 bases from J; junction bases left unmatched: 8. In DNA, the CDR3 is TGTGCCAGCAGAAGTCCTAGCGGAGGCTACGAGCAGTACTTC. Translation gives CASRSPSGGYEQYF.

This clonotype appeared a few times. The chain recombines TRBV3-1 with TRBJ2-6; D unclear. CDR3 length: 16 residues. V lost 4 bases to trimming and J lost 0 bases, with 10 bases between them. CDR1 LGHDT and CDR2 YNNKEL come from the germline V gene (reference sequence). The CDR3 here is CASSPNHDSGANVLTF. The CDR3 region has the DNA TGTGCCAGCAGCCCAAATCACGACTCTGGGGCCAACGTCCTGACTTTC.

This clonotype was seen ten or more times. The rearrangement joins TRBV10-2 to TRBJ1-1; perhaps TRBD1 as D (6 bases). V lost 2 bases and J lost 4, with 20 bases in between. Germline V CDR1 and CDR2: WSHSY, SAAADI. The CDR3 contains 17 residues. This CDR3 is CASSEPAGAGGGTEAFF. CDR3 nucleotides: TGCGCCAGCAGTGAGCCCGCAGGGGCCGGCGGGGGCACTGAAGCTTTCTTT.

This clonotype was recorded at least ten times. The chain has TRBV28 and TRBJ2-7; possibly TRBD1 or TRBD2 for D (5 bases each). The germline V gene encodes CDR1 MDHEN and CDR2 SYDVKM. CDR3 length: 16 residues. The V end lost 1 base, the J end lost 1 base, and 14 bases lay between the germline ends. The CDR3 is CASSLSLGEGSYEQYF. For the CDR3, the DNA is TGTGCCAGCAGTTTATCCCTCGGTGAGGGGTCCTACGAGCAGTACTTC. Full variable domain (missing parts from reference TRBV28 and TRBJ2-7): DVKVTQSSRYLVKRTGEKVFLECVQDMDHENMFWYRQDPGLGLRLIYFSYDVKMKEKGDIPEGYSVSREKKERFSLILESASTNQTSMYLCASSLSLGEGSYEQYFGPGTRLTVT.

The V and J genes are TRBV11-2 and TRBJ2-5, with D perhaps being TRBD1 or TRBD2 (5 bases each). V was clipped by 2 bases and J by 13 bases, with 14 bases between them. Per germline, CDR1 SGHAT and CDR2 FQNNGV. This CDR3 region has 12 residues. The DNA for the CDR3 is TGTGCCAGCAGCTTAACCCCGGGGCGACCGTACTTC. Protein product: CASSLTPGRPYF.

This chain links TRBV4-1 with TRBJ2-5; TRBD2 is a possible D gene (7 bases). Germline CDR1 and CDR2: MGHRA and YSYEKL. There are 19 residues in the CDR3. Trimming took 0 bases from V and 5 from J, leaving 25 bases between them. CDR3 sequence (DNA): TGCGCCAGCAGCCAAGACCCCCCCTCTGGGAGGGGGAAAGGGGAGACCCAGTACTTC. Translating gives CASSQDPPSGRGKGETQYF.

The chain uses TRBV28 and TRBJ1-4, with D possibly being TRBD1 (5 bases). The CDR3 totals 15 residues. V lost 5 bases, J lost 6 bases, and 16 bases lay in between. Germline loops: CDR1 MDHEN, CDR2 SYDVKM. The CDR3 sequence is CASSPWEGKDEKLFF. Here the CDR3 DNA reads TGTGCCAGCAGTCCTTGGGAGGGGAAAGATGAAAAACTGTTTTTT.